The 8 T cell receptor beta chains presented below share a single source sample, sequenced in a study of T cell responses to AZD1222 COVID-19 vaccine. Measured with immunoSEQ multiplex PCR; TCRdb has only the in-frame clones, and not every one. In the table there are some 100,000 clones, 88% of which are singletons. This specimen was peripheral blood, taken on day 0 of MenACWY control vaccination. All receptors derive from an adult in good health.

V usage is TRBV30 and J usage is TRBJ1-5, with D perhaps TRBD1 (6 bases). Germline loops: CDR1 GTSNPN, CDR2 SVGIG (reference sequence). This CDR3 contains 14 residues. V dropped 1 base and J dropped 7 bases, with 14 bases sitting between them. In nucleotides, the CDR3 is TGTGCCTGGAGTGCGAAGACAGGTACCCAGCCCCAGCATTTT. It yields the protein CAWSAKTGTQPQHF.

The chain couples TRBV12-3 or TRBV12-4 to TRBJ2-1, with D perhaps matching TRBD2 (5 bases). This CDR3 region has 13 residues. With 3 bases removed from V and 6 bases from J, the gap between germline ends came to 9 bases. The CDR3 region is CASSLASLNEQFF. The CDR3 DNA is TGTGCCAGCAGTTTGGCTAGCCTCAATGAGCAGTTCTTC.

This rearrangement joins TRBV7-9 to TRBJ2-5; D is unresolved. V was cut by 2 bases and J by 0 bases, with 13 bases left in between. This CDR3 is built from 16 residues. CDR1 is SEHNR and CDR2 is FQNEAQ in the germline V gene (reference sequence). The CDR3 loop reads CASSLLGMGNQETQYF. As DNA, the CDR3 is TGTGCCAGCAGCTTACTAGGGATGGGAAACCAAGAGACCCAGTACTTC. Drawing the rest from reference TRBV7-9 and TRBJ2-5, the complete variable domain is DTGVSQNPRHKITKRGQNVTFRCDPISEHNRLYWYRQTLGQGPEFLTYFQNEAQLEKSRLLSDRFSAERPKGSFSTLEIQRTEQGDSAMYLCASSLLGMGNQETQYFGPGTRLLVL.

A single count supports this clone. V gene TRBV5-4 combines with J gene TRBJ2-2, with a tentative D call TRBD1 (5 bases). The CDR3 is 15 residues long. Germline values: CDR1 SGHNT, CDR2 YYREEE (reference sequence). Trimming took 4 bases from V and 4 from J, leaving 14 bases between them. The DNA of the CDR3 is TGTGCCAGCAGCCTCGACAGACATCCCACCGGGGAGCTGTTTTTT. Encoded protein: CASSLDRHPTGELFF.

This chain joins TRBV7-2 and TRBJ1-3; D gene unclear. CDR3 length equals 13 residues. Looked up from germline, CDR1 is SGHTA and CDR2 is FQGNSA. V lost 4 bases and J 0 bases, leaving 4 bases between the germline ends. CDR3 amino acids: CASSSVSGNTIYF. The CDR3 DNA sequence: TGTGCCAGCAGCTCCGTCTCTGGAAACACCATATATTTT.

This clone was counted only a few times. The chain links TRBV19 to TRBJ1-1; the D is unclear. V lost 7 bases and J 1 base, leaving 13 bases between the germline ends. Germline loops: CDR1 LNHDA, CDR2 SQIVND (reference sequence). CDR3 length equals 14 residues. The CDR3 region is CASTPTTSNTEAFF. DNA for the CDR3: TGTGCCAGTACTCCGACGACATCGAACACTGAAGCTTTCTTT.

The V and J genes are TRBV29-1 and TRBJ2-3, with 11 bases matching TRBD2. Germline CDR1 and CDR2: SQVTM and ANQGSEA. V was clipped by 1 base and J by 2 bases; unmatched bases: 5. The CDR3 contains 16 residues. The CDR3 sequence is CSVEGGTSGYTDTQYF. The CDR3 DNA reads TGCAGCGTTGAAGGGGGGACTAGCGGATACACAGATACGCAGTATTTT.

The chain has TRBV5-4 and TRBJ1-6; possible D gene TRBD1, 6 bases. The CDR3 consists of 16 residues. Between the trimmed V and J ends, which lost 5 bases and 9 bases, there was a span of 21 bases. Germline V gene lookup returns CDR1 SGHNT and CDR2 YYREEE (reference sequence). CDR3 bases: TGTGCCAGCAGTCAGGACAGCCCCGCATCGGGTTCACCCCTCCACTTT. Protein: CASSQDSPASGSPLHF.